The clone carrying this TCR beta chain was found many times. Antigen: not known. The sample belongs to a study of T cells in Graves' hyperthyroidism and ophthalmopathy. Study context: Once the initial diagnosis was made, peripheral blood was obtained before any treatment.

Reasons for excluding patients were uncontrolled infection, other autoimmune disease, pregnancy or lactation. CDR1 and CDR2 from the germline V gene are SGHVS and FNYEAQ. Trimming stripped 5 bases from V and 4 bases from J, with 12 bases between. The CDR3 covers 13 residues. The TCR beta CDR3 regions underwent amplification using RNA transcripts as the source. HTBI primers were the set used in a first-round RT-PCR of the TCR CDR3. TCRdb itself ran the multiplex PCR reads through MiXCR, one entry per CDR3 protein. The sample lists approximately 380,000 distinct CDR3 sequences, about 18% occurring once. Study observations and caveats: Model-based prediction identified ophthalmopathy a median approximately 6 months prior to its onset. Most thyroid clonotypes expanded above 0.001 were also detected in blood.

The sample comprised blood. The V and J genes are TRBV7-6 and TRBJ2-7, with D unresolved. This clonotype originated in a woman in her late teens or twenties with Graves' hyperthyroidism. The CDR3 is CASSPPGAYEQYF. The CDR3 DNA reads as TGTGCCAGCAGCCCCCCCGGCGCTTACGAGCAGTACTTC.